The T cell receptor beta chain described here comes from a study of blood T cell repertoires in COVID-19. Data came from immunoSEQ multiplex PCR; TCRdb stores just in-frame clones and leaves some out. The profile shows 250,000 or so clones, approximately 84% of them singletons. Germline lookup yields CDR1 MNHEY and CDR2 SVGAGI. CDR3 size: 14 residues. The V end lost 2 bases, the J end lost 4 bases, and 11 bases lay between the germline ends. Material: PBMCs or T cells enriched from blood (not recorded which). This receptor was identified in a man aged 35 to 55 who had recovered from COVID-19. The chain uses TRBV6-5 and TRBJ1-2; D unclear. Written as DNA, the CDR3 is TGTGCCAGCAGTTACGAGATAGGGAGCTATGGCTACACCTTC. Its protein is CASSYEIGSYGYTF.